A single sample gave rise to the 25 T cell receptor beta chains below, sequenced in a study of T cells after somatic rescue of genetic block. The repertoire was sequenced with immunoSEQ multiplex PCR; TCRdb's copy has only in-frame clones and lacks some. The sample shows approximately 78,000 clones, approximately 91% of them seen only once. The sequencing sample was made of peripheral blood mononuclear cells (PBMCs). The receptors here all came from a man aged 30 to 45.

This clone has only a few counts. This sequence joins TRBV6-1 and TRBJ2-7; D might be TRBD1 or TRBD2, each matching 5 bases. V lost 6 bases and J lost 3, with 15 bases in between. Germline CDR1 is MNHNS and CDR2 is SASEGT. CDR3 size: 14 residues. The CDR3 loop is CASSLGGDYYEQYF. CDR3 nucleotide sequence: TGTGCCAGCAGCCTTGGGGGTGACTACTACGAGCAGTACTTC.

The CDR3 spells CASSPGLATDTQYF. The CDR3 region has the DNA TGTGCCAGCAGCCCGGGACTAGCCACAGATACGCAGTATTTT. V and J are TRBV6-4 and TRBJ2-3; 9 bases line up with TRBD2. Germline assignment: CDR1 MRHNA and CDR2 SNTAGT. The CDR3 is 14 amino acids. Losses at the gene ends were 6 bases for V and 2 bases for J; bases not matched to a gene: 3.

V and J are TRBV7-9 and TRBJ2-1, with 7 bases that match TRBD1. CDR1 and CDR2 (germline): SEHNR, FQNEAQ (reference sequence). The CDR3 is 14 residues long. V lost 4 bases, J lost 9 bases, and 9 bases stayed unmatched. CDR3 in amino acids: CASSSTGSDSEQFF. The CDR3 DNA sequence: TGTGCCAGCAGCTCGACAGGGTCTGATAGTGAGCAGTTCTTC.

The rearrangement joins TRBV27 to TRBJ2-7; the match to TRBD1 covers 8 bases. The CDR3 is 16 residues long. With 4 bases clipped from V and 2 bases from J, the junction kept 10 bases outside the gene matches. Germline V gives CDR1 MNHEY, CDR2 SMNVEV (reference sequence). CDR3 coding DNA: TGTGCCAGCAGTTCCAGGACAGGGCCCATAACCTACGAGCAGTACTTC. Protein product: CASSSRTGPITYEQYF.

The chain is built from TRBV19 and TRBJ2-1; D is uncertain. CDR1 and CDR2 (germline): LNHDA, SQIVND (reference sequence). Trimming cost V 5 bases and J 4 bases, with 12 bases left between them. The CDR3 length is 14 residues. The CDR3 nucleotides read TGTGCCAGTAGTGACGGGCCCGGGTACAATGAGCAGTTCTTC. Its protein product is CASSDGPGYNEQFF.

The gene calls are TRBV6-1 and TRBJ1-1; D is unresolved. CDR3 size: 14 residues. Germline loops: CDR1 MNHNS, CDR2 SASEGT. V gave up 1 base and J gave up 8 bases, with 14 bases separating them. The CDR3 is CASSEGGVVLEAFF. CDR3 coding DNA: TGTGCCAGCAGTGAAGGCGGCGTCGTCCTGGAAGCTTTCTTT.

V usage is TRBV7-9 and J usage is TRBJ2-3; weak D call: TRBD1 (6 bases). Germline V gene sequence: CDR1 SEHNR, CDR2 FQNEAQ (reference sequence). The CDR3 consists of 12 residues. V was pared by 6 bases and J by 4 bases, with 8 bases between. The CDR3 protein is CASRSGADTQYF. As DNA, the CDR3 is TGTGCCAGCAGATCAGGGGCAGATACGCAGTATTTT.

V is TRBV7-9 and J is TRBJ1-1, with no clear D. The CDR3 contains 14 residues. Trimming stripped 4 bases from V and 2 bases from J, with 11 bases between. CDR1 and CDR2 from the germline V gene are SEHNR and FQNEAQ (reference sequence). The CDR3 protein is CASSSTAGNTEAFF. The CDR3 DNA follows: TGTGCCAGCAGCTCAACAGCCGGCAACACTGAAGCTTTCTTT.

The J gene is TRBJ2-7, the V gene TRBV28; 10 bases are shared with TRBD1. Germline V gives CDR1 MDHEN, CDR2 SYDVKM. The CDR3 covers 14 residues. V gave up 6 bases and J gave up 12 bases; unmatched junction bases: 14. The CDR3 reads CASRTGTGEFRAYF. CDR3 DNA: TGTGCCAGCAGAACCGGGACAGGGGAATTCAGGGCGTACTTC.

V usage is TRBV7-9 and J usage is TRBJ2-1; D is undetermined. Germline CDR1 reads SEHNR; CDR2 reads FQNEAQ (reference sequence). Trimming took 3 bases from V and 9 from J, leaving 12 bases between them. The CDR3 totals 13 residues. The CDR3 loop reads CASSFSGFSEQFF. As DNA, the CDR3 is TGTGCCAGCAGCTTCTCAGGTTTCTCTGAGCAGTTCTTC.

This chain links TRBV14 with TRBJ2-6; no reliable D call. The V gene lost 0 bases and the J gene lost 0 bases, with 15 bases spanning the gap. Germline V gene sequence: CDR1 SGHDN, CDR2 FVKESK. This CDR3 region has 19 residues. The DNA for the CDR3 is TGTGCCAGCAGCCAAGACGGTACGAGAGCTTTCTCTGGGGCCAACGTCCTGACTTTC. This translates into CASSQDGTRAFSGANVLTF.

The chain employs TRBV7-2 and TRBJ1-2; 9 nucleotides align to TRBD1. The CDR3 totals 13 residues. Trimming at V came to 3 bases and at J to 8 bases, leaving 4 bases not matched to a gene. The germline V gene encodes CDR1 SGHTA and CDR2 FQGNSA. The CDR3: CASSFGTGIGYTF. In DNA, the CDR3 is TGTGCCAGCAGCTTCGGGACAGGGATAGGCTACACCTTC.

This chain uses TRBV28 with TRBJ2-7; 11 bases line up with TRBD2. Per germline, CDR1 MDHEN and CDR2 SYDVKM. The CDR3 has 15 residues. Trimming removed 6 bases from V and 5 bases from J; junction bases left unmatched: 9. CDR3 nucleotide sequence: TGTGCCAGCAGCCAGGGACTAGCGGTCCCCCACGAGCAGTACTTC. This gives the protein CASSQGLAVPHEQYF.

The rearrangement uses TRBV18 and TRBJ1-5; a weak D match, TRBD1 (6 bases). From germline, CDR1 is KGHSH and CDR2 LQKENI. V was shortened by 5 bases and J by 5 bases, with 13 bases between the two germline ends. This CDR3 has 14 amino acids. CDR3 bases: TGTGCCAGCTCAACCGACAGGTCGTATCAGCCCCAGCATTTT. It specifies CASSTDRSYQPQHF.

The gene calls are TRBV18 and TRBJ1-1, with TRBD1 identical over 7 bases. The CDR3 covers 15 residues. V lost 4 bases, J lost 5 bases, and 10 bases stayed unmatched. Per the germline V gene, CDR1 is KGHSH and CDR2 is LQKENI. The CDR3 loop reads CASSQRQGVGTEAFF. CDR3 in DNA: TGTGCCAGCTCACAAAGACAGGGTGTGGGGACTGAAGCTTTCTTT.

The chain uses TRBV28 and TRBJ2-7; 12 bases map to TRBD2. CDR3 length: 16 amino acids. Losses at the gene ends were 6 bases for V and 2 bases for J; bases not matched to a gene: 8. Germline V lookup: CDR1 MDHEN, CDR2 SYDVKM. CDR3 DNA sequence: TGTGCCAGCAGCATGACTAGCGGGAGATTCCCCTACGAGCAGTACTTC. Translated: CASSMTSGRFPYEQYF.

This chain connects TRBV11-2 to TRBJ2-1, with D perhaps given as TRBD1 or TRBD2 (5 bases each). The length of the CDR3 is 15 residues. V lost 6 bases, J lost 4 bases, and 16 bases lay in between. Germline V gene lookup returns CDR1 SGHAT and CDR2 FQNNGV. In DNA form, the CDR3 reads TGTGCCAGCAGACGACCGGGACGGCCATACAATGAGCAGTTCTTC. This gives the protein CASRRPGRPYNEQFF.

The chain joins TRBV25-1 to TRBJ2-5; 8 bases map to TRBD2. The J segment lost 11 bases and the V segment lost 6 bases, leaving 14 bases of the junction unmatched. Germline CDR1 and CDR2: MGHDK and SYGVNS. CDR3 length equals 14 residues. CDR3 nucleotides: TGTGCCAGCAGGGGGGCGGGAGGAACGAGAGAGCAGTACTTC. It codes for CASRGAGGTREQYF.

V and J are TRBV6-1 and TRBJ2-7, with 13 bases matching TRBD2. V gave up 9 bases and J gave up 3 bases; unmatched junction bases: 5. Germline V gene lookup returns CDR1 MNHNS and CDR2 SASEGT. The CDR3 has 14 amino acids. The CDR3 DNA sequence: TGTGCCAGTGAGACTAGCGGGGGGTTCTACGAGCAGTACTTC. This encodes CASETSGGFYEQYF.

CDR3: CASSLVASGGQETQYF. CDR3 bases: TGCGCCAGCAGCTTGGTGGCTAGCGGGGGACAAGAGACCCAGTACTTC. The chain employs TRBV5-1 and TRBJ2-5, with 10 bases aligning to TRBD2. This CDR3 contains 16 residues. Germline CDR1 SGHRS, CDR2 YFSETQ. The V segment lost 0 bases and the J segment 2 bases; nucleotides outside the gene matches: 4.

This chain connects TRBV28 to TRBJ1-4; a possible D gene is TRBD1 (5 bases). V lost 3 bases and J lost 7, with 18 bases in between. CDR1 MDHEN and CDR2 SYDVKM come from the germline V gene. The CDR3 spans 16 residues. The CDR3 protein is CASSLSGGGLGEKLFF. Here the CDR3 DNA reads TGTGCCAGCAGTTTGTCGGGGGGAGGGTTGGGTGAAAAACTGTTTTTT.

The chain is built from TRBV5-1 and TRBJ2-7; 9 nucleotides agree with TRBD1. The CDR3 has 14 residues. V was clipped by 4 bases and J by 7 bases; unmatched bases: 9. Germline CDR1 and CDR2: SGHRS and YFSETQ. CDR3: CASSNGQGREEQYF. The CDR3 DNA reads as TGCGCCAGCAGCAATGGACAGGGGAGGGAAGAGCAGTACTTC.

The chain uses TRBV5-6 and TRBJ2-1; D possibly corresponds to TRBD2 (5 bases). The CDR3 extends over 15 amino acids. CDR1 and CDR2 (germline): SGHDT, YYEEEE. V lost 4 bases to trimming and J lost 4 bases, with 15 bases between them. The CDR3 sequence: CASSLAGRGYNEQFF. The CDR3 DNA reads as TGTGCCAGCAGCCTAGCCGGAAGAGGTTACAATGAGCAGTTCTTC.

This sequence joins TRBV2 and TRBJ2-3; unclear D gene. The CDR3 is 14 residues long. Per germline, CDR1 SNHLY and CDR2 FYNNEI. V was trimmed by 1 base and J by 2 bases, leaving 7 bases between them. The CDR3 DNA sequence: TGTGCCAGCAGTGAAGGGCTCGTCACAGATACGCAGTATTTT. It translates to CASSEGLVTDTQYF.

The CDR3 sequence: CASSPGDSNYGYTF. CDR3 DNA: TGTGCCAGCAGTCCGGGCGACTCTAACTATGGCTACACCTTC. The gene calls are TRBV9 and TRBJ1-2; no clear D. The V gene's germline CDR1 is SGDLS and CDR2 YYNGEE. V was shortened by 5 bases and J by 0 bases, with 11 bases between the two germline ends. The CDR3 loop spans 14 amino acids.